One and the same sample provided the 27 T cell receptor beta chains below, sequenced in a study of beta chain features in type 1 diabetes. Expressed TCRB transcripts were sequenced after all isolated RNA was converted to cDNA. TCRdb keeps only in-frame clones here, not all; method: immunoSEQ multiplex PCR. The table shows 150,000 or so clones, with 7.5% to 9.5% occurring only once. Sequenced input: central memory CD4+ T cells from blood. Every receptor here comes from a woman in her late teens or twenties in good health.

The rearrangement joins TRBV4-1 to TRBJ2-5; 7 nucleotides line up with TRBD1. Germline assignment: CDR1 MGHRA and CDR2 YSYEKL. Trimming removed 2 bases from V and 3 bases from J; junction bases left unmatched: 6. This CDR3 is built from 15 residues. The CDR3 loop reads CASSQITGVEETQYF. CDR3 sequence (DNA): TGCGCCAGCAGCCAAATAACAGGGGTGGAAGAGACCCAGTACTTC.

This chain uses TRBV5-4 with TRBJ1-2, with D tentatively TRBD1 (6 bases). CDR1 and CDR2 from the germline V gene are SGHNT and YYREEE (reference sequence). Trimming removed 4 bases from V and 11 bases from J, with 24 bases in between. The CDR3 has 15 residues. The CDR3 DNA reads TGTGCCAGCAGCACGTCACAGGGCGCGGGTTCGGCTTACACCTTC. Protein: CASSTSQGAGSAYTF.

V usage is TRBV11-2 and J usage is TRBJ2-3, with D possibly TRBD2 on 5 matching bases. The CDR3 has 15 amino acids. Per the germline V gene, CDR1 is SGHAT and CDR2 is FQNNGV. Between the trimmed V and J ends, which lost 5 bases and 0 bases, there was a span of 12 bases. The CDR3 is CASSVRLTSTDTQYF. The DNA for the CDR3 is TGTGCCAGCAGCGTCAGACTAACAAGCACAGATACGCAGTATTTT.

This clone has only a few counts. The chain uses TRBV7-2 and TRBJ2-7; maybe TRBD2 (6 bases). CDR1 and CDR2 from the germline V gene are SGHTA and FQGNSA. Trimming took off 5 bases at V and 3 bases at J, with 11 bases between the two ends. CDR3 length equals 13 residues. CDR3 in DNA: TGTGCCAGCAGCGGGGGACTGGACTACGAGCAGTACTTC. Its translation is CASSGGLDYEQYF.

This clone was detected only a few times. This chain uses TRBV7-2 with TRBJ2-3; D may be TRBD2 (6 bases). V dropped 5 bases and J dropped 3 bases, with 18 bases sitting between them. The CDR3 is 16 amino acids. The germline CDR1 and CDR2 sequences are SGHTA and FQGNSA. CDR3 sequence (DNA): TGTGCCAGCAGCCCACAAGGAGGGGCAGGTACAGATACGCAGTATTTT. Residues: CASSPQGGAGTDTQYF. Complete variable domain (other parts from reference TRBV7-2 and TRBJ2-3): GAGVSQSPSNKVTEKGKDVELRCDPISGHTALYWYRQSLGQGLEFLIYFQGNSAPDKSGLPSDRFSAERTGGSVSTLTIQRTQQEDSAVYLCASSPQGGAGTDTQYFGPGTRLTVL.

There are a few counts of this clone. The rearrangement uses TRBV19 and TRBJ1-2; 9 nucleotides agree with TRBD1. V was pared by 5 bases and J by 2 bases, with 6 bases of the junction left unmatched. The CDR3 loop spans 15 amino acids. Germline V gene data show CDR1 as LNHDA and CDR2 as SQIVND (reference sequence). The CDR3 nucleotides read TGTGCCAGTAGTTCCCCGGACAGGGGAAACTATGGCTACACCTTC. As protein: CASSSPDRGNYGYTF.

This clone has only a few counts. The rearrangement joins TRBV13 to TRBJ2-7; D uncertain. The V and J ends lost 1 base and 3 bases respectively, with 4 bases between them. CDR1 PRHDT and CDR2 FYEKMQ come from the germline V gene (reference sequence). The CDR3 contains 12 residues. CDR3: CASSLAGYEQYF. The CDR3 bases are TGTGCCAGCAGCTTAGCGGGCTACGAGCAGTACTTC.

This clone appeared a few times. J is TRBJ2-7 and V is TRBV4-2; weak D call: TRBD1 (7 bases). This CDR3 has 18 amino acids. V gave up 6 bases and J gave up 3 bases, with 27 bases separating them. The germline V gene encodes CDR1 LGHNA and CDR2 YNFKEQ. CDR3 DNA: TGTGCCAGCAGTCTAGCGACAGGGCTAGGGGAAATTCACTACGAGCAGTACTTC. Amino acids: CASSLATGLGEIHYEQYF.

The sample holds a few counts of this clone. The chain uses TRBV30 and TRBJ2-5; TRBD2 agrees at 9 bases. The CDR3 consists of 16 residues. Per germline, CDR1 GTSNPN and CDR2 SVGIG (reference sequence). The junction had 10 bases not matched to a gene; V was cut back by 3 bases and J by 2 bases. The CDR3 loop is CAWRFKAGGGQETQYF. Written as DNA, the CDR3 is TGTGCCTGGAGATTTAAGGCGGGAGGGGGTCAAGAGACCCAGTACTTC.

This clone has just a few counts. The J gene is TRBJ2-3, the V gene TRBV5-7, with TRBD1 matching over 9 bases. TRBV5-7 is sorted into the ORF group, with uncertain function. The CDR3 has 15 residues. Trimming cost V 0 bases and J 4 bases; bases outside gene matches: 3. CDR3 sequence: CASSLEGTGPDTQYF. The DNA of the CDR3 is TGTGCCAGCAGCTTGGAGGGGACAGGGCCAGATACGCAGTATTTT.

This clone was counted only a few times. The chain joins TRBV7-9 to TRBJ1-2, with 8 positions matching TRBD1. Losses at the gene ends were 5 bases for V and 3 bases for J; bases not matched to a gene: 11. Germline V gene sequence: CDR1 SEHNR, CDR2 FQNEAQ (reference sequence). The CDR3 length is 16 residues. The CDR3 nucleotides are TGTGCCAGCAGCGCCGGCGGACAGGGTTCCGACTATGGCTACACCTTC. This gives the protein CASSAGGQGSDYGYTF.

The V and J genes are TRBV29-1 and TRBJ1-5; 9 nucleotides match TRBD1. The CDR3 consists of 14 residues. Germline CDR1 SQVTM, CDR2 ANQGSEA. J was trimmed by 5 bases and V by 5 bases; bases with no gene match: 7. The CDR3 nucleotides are TGCAGCGTTACGACAGGGGGTTGGGATCAGCCCCAGCATTTT. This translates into CSVTTGGWDQPQHF.

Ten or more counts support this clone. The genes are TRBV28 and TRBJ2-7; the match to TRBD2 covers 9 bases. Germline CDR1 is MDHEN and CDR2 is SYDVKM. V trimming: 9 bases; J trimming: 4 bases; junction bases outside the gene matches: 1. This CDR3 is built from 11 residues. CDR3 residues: CASLAGYEQYF. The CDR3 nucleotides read TGTGCCAGTCTAGCGGGATACGAGCAGTACTTC.

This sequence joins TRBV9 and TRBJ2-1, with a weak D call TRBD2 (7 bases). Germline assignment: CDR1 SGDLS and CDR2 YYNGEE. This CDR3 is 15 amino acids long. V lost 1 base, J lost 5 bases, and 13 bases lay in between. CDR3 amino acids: CASSVLVGGDNEQFF. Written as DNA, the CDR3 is TGTGCCAGCAGCGTATTGGTAGGGGGGGACAATGAGCAGTTCTTC.

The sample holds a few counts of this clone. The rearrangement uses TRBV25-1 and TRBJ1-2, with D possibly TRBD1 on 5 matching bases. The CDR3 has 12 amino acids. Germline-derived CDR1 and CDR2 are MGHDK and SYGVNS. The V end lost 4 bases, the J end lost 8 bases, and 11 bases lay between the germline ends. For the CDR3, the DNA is TGTGCCAGCAGTGGGCAGGGATTCGGCTACACCTTC. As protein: CASSGQGFGYTF.

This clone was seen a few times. In DNA form, the CDR3 reads TGTGCCAGCAGCCGACAGGGGTATGGCTACACCTTC. Translating it yields CASSRQGYGYTF. The gene calls are TRBV28 and TRBJ1-2; TRBD1 agrees at 8 bases. The CDR3 runs 12 residues. Germline V gene lookup returns CDR1 MDHEN and CDR2 SYDVKM. The J segment lost 5 bases and the V segment lost 6 bases, leaving 2 bases of the junction unmatched.

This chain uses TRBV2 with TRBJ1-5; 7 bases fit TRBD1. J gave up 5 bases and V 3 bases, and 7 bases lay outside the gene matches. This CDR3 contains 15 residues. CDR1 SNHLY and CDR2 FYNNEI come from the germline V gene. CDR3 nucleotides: TGTGCCAGCAGTGATTCGCGACAGGGATATCAGCCCCAGCATTTT. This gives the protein CASSDSRQGYQPQHF.

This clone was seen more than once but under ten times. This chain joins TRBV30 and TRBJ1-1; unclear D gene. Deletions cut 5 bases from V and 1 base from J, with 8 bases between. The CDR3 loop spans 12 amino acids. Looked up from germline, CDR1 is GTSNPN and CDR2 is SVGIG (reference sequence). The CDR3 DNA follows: TGTGCCTGGGCGGAAGGGAACACTGAAGCTTTCTTT. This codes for CAWAEGNTEAFF.

CDR3 region: CASSQIPGHTDYGYTF. In DNA form, the CDR3 reads TGCGCCAGCAGCCAAATTCCAGGACATACAGACTATGGCTACACCTTC. The J gene is TRBJ1-2, the V gene TRBV4-1; D possibly corresponds to TRBD1 (5 bases). V was pared by 2 bases and J by 3 bases, with 16 bases between. Germline V gives CDR1 MGHRA, CDR2 YSYEKL. This CDR3 is 16 amino acids long.

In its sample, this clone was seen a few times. CDR3 sequence reads: CASSQERGTAGANVLTF. The CDR3 DNA sequence: TGTGCCAGCAGCCAAGAGCGAGGGACAGCAGGGGCCAACGTCCTGACTTTC. The V and J genes are TRBV4-2 and TRBJ2-6; 7 bases line up with TRBD1. The CDR3 is 17 amino acids. CDR1 and CDR2 from the germline V gene are LGHNA and YNFKEQ. J was trimmed by 4 bases and V by 0 bases; bases with no gene match: 6.

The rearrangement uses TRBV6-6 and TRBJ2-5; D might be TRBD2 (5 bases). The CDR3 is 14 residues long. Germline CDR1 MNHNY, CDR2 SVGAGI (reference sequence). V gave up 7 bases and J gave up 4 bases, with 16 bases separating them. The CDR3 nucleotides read TGTGCCAGCACCCCCTCGGGCGGGCCAGAGACCCAGTACTTC. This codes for CASTPSGGPETQYF.

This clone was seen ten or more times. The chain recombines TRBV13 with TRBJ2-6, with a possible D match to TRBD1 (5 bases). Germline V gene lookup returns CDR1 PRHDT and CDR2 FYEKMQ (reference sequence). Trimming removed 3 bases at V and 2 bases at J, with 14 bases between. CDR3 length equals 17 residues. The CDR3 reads CASSFYRKGAGANVLTF. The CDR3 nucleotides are TGTGCCAGCAGCTTCTACAGGAAGGGCGCTGGGGCCAACGTCCTGACTTTC.

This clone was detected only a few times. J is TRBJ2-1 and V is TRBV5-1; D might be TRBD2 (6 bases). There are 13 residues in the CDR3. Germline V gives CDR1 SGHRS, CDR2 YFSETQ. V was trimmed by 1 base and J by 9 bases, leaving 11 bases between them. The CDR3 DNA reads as TGCGCCAGCAGCTTGAATCGGGGGACTGAGCAGTTCTTC. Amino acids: CASSLNRGTEQFF.

CDR3 region: CASSLGRPDYNEQFF. CDR3 sequence (DNA): TGTGCCAGCAGCTTAGGGCGGCCTGACTACAATGAGCAGTTCTTC. V gene TRBV11-2 combines with J gene TRBJ2-1; D is ambiguous. The germline CDR1 and CDR2 sequences are SGHAT and FQNNGV. This CDR3 has 15 amino acids. Trimming removed 1 base from V and 3 bases from J, with 10 bases in between.

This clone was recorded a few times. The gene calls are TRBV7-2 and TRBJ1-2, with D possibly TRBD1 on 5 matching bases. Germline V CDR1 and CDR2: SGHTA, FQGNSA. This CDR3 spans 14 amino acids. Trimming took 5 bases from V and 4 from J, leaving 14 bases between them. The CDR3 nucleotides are TGTGCCAGCAGCCGCGAGACGGGGGGCTATGGCTACACCTTC. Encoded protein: CASSRETGGYGYTF. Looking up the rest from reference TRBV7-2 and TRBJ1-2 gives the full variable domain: GAGVSQSPSNKVTEKGKDVELRCDPISGHTALYWYRQSLGQGLEFLIYFQGNSAPDKSGLPSDRFSAERTGGSVSTLTIQRTQQEDSAVYLCASSRETGGYGYTFGSGTRLTVV.

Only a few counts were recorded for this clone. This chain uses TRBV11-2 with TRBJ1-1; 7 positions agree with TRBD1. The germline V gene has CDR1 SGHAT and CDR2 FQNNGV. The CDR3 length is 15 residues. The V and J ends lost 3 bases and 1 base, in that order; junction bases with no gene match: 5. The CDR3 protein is CASSFAGGGNTEAFF. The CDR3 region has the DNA TGTGCCAGCAGCTTCGCAGGGGGAGGGAACACTGAAGCTTTCTTT.

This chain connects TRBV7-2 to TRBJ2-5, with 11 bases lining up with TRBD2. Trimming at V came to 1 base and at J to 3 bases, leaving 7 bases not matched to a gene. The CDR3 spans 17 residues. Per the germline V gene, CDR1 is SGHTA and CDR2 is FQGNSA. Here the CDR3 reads CASSLVGTSGGEETQYF. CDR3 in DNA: TGTGCCAGCAGCTTAGTTGGTACTAGCGGGGGAGAAGAGACCCAGTACTTC.